A single sample is the source of the 31 T cell receptor beta chains below, sequenced in a study of blood T cell repertoires in COVID-19. The repertoire was sequenced with immunoSEQ multiplex PCR; TCRdb's copy has only in-frame clones and lacks some. The sample contains roughly 430,000 clones, nearly 90% of which appear only once. Material: PBMCs or T cells enriched from blood (not recorded which). Receptors were obtained from a woman aged 40 to 50 with acute COVID-19.

The V gene is TRBV5-1, the J gene TRBJ1-1; TRBD1 matches at 10 bases. The V and J ends lost 4 bases and 0 bases, in that order; junction bases with no gene match: 9. The germline V gene encodes CDR1 SGHRS and CDR2 YFSETQ. The CDR3 is 17 residues long. The CDR3 region has the DNA TGCGCCAGCAGCCCGGTACCGGGACAGGGGCTGAACACTGAAGCTTTCTTT. This gives the protein CASSPVPGQGLNTEAFF.

V gene TRBV19 combines with J gene TRBJ1-1; possible D gene TRBD1, 6 bases. This CDR3 spans 15 amino acids. Trimming took off 7 bases at V and 4 bases at J, with 19 bases between the two ends. The germline CDR1 and CDR2 sequences are LNHDA and SQIVND (reference sequence). CDR3 loop: CASTQGIRVGTEAFF. The DNA for the CDR3 is TGTGCCAGTACCCAGGGGATCAGGGTGGGCACTGAAGCTTTCTTT.

This chain links TRBV15 with TRBJ2-7, with unresolved D. V was cut by 4 bases and J by 0 bases, with 7 bases left in between. The CDR3 runs to 13 residues. Germline V gene lookup returns CDR1 LNHNV and CDR2 YYDKDF (reference sequence). The CDR3 is CATSISGSYEQYF. Written as DNA, the CDR3 is TGTGCCACCAGCATTTCGGGCTCCTACGAGCAGTACTTC.

The chain couples TRBV24-1 to TRBJ2-3; 10 nucleotides align to TRBD1. The CDR3 spans 14 residues. The V gene's germline CDR1 is KGHDR and CDR2 SFDVKD. The V gene end was trimmed by 3 bases and the J gene end by 14 bases; junction bases not matched to a gene: 10. CDR3 sequence: CATSDPGGQGLLYF. The CDR3 region has the DNA TGTGCCACCAGTGATCCCGGGGGACAGGGGTTGTTGTATTTT.

The CDR3 spells CASSQGGGPGTGELFF. CDR3 DNA: TGCGCCAGCAGCCAAGGGGGGGGGCCCGGCACCGGGGAGCTGTTTTTT. V usage is TRBV4-1 and J usage is TRBJ2-2, with D maybe TRBD2 (7 bases). In germline, CDR1 is MGHRA, CDR2 YSYEKL. The CDR3 runs 16 residues. V lost 1 base, J lost 4 bases, and 13 bases lay in between.

The chain links TRBV5-5 to TRBJ1-4; D gene unclear. The V end was cut by 0 bases, the J end by 6 bases, with 9 bases between. The CDR3 sequence is 14 residues long. From germline, CDR1 is SGHKS and CDR2 YYEKEE (reference sequence). CDR3 nucleotides: TGTGCCAGCAGCTTGGACAGTAATCATGAAAAACTGTTTTTT. Residues: CASSLDSNHEKLFF.

The chain employs TRBV5-1 and TRBJ1-6; 9 nucleotides align to TRBD1. The V segment lost 0 bases and the J segment 8 bases; nucleotides outside the gene matches: 12. The CDR3 is 18 amino acids. Per germline, CDR1 SGHRS and CDR2 YFSETQ. CDR3 residues: CASSLVGQGITEDSPLHF. The DNA for the CDR3 is TGCGCCAGCAGCTTGGTGGGACAGGGAATCACGGAGGATTCACCCCTCCACTTT.

This clone was recorded only once. The chain links TRBV20-1 to TRBJ1-5; possibly TRBD1 for D (5 bases). V was shortened by 3 bases and J by 0 bases, with 9 bases between the two germline ends. This CDR3 is built from 14 residues. The germline V gene has CDR1 DFQATT and CDR2 SNEGSKA (reference sequence). The CDR3 DNA follows: TGCAGTGCTAGTACGGGGGATAGCAATCAGCCCCAGCATTTT. Its translation is CSASTGDSNQPQHF.

The gene calls are TRBV4-2 and TRBJ2-7; D unresolved. V was trimmed by 0 bases and J by 0 bases, leaving 12 bases between them. The CDR3 extends over 16 amino acids. The V gene's germline CDR1 is LGHNA and CDR2 YNFKEQ. CDR3 DNA sequence: TGTGCCAGCAGCCAAGAGTCCAGTACCAGCTCCTACGAGCAGTACTTC. It is translated as CASSQESSTSSYEQYF.

This clone came up a few times. This CDR3 is also generated by other DNA sequences in the sample. The chain combines TRBV30 with TRBJ1-5; TRBD1 matches 8 bases. The germline gives CDR1 GTSNPN, CDR2 SVGIG (reference sequence). With V trimmed by 0 bases and J by 4 bases, 2 bases remained unmatched. The CDR3 loop spans 14 amino acids. This CDR3 is CAWSVGQGNQPQHF. The DNA for the CDR3 is TGTGCCTGGAGTGTAGGACAGGGTAATCAGCCCCAGCATTTT.

In its sample, this clone was seen once. The CDR3 loop reads CATSGRAGVRNEQFF. The CDR3 nucleotides are TGTGCCACCAGTGGTAGAGCGGGGGTGAGGAATGAGCAGTTCTTC. The V gene is TRBV24-1, the J gene TRBJ2-1; the match to TRBD2 covers 8 bases. The CDR3 covers 15 residues. Germline assignment: CDR1 KGHDR and CDR2 SFDVKD. The J segment lost 7 bases and the V segment lost 5 bases, leaving 9 bases of the junction unmatched.

The CDR3: CASSLEGSGGYTF. The DNA of the CDR3 is TGTGCCAGCAGCTTAGAAGGATCAGGTGGCTACACCTTC. The chain couples TRBV11-2 to TRBJ1-2, with D hard to call. The CDR3 runs 13 residues. Looked up from germline, CDR1 is SGHAT and CDR2 is FQNNGV. V was cut by 0 bases and J by 7 bases, with 9 bases left in between.

The chain is built from TRBV12-3 or TRBV12-4 and TRBJ1-1; tentatively, D is TRBD1 (5 bases). V lost 5 bases to trimming and J lost 7 bases, with 8 bases between them. The CDR3 sequence is 11 residues long. This chain's CDR3 is CASSGGGEAFF. DNA of the CDR3: TGTGCCAGCAGTGGGGGGGGTGAAGCTTTCTTT.

V is TRBV3-1 (or the pseudogene TRBV3-2) and J is TRBJ1-1; 8 nucleotides match TRBD1. V lost 3 bases, J lost 5 bases, and 2 bases stayed unmatched. CDR3 length equals 13 residues. The germline CDR1 and CDR2 sequences are LGHDT and YNNKEL (reference sequence). This CDR3 is CASSHRGQTEAFF. The DNA for the CDR3 is TGTGCCAGCAGCCACAGGGGGCAAACTGAAGCTTTCTTT.

The chain is built from TRBV7-9 and TRBJ2-7; 9 nucleotides match TRBD1. Germline V gene data show CDR1 as SEHNR and CDR2 as FQNEAQ (reference sequence). The V segment lost 0 bases and the J segment 2 bases; nucleotides outside the gene matches: 2. The CDR3 totals 15 residues. CDR3 amino acids: CASSLAGTGTYEQYF. CDR3 DNA: TGTGCCAGCAGCTTAGCCGGGACAGGGACCTACGAGCAGTACTTC.

This clone showed up just a few times. The V gene is TRBV7-2, the J gene TRBJ2-3; perhaps TRBD2 as D (7 bases). Trimming removed 5 bases from V and 8 bases from J, with 23 bases in between. Germline V CDR1 and CDR2: SGHTA, FQGNSA. The CDR3 has 16 residues. The DNA for the CDR3 is TGTGCCAGCAGCCCTATTGGACTAGGGGGTGCAGGTACGCAGTATTTT. Its protein product is CASSPIGLGGAGTQYF.

The V call is TRBV6-5, the J call TRBJ2-1; the D gene is possibly TRBD2 (6 bases). There are 11 residues in the CDR3. In germline, CDR1 is MNHEY, CDR2 SVGAGI. V was cut by 10 bases and J by 12 bases, with 16 bases left in between. In DNA, the CDR3 is TGTGCCACCTCGGGGCGGGAACGGCAGTTCTTC. It codes for CATSGRERQFF.

V and J are TRBV5-8 and TRBJ1-6; D not resolved. The length of the CDR3 is 15 residues. Germline V CDR1 and CDR2: SGHTS, YDEGEE. Deletions cut 5 bases from V and 4 bases from J, with 13 bases between. In DNA form, the CDR3 reads TGTGCCAGCAGTTTTAAAGGGAGTTATAATTCACCCCTCCACTTT. It yields the protein CASSFKGSYNSPLHF. Full variable domain (outside the CDR3, taken from reference TRBV5-8 and TRBJ1-6): EAGVTQSPTHLIKTRGQQATLRCSPISGHTSVYWYQQALGLGLQFLLWYDEGEERNRGNFPPRFSGRQFPNYSSELNVNALELEDSALYLCASSFKGSYNSPLHFGNGTRLTVT.

V gene TRBV7-2 combines with J gene TRBJ1-3; D possibly corresponds to TRBD1 (5 bases). Looked up from germline, CDR1 is SGHTA and CDR2 is FQGNSA. CDR3 size: 15 residues. Trimming took 6 bases from V and 1 from J, leaving 13 bases between them. The CDR3 bases are TGTGCCAGCAGAACAGCCGGGGGATCTGGAAACACCATATATTTT. Translation gives CASRTAGGSGNTIYF.

Notes on this clone: Other DNA sequences within the sample encode an identical CDR3. V and J are TRBV18 and TRBJ2-7, with D unresolved. The CDR3 runs to 12 residues. The germline V and J ends were trimmed by 3 bases and 4 bases, with 7 bases remaining between them. The germline CDR1 and CDR2 sequences are KGHSH and LQKENI. DNA for the CDR3: TGTGCCAGCTCACCCAACGGGTACGAGCAGTACTTC. This encodes CASSPNGYEQYF.

This chain joins TRBV3-1 (or the pseudogene TRBV3-2) and TRBJ1-1; 7 positions agree with TRBD1. V shed 1 base, J shed 1 base, and the junction held 3 bases outside the gene matches. CDR1 is LGHDT, CDR2 YNNKEL, per germline (reference sequence). The CDR3 covers 15 residues. CDR3 protein: CASSQVGTENTEAFF. CDR3 sequence (DNA): TGTGCCAGCAGCCAAGTAGGGACAGAGAACACTGAAGCTTTCTTT.

This clone has just one count. V usage is TRBV5-4 and J usage is TRBJ1-2, with TRBD1 matching over 9 bases. The germline gives CDR1 SGHNT, CDR2 YYREEE (reference sequence). CDR3 length: 14 residues. V shed 4 bases, J shed 8 bases, and the junction held 9 bases outside the gene matches. DNA for the CDR3: TGTGCCAGCAGCCTCACAGGGGGCGCGGGAGGCTACACCTTC. Protein: CASSLTGGAGGYTF.

Note on this clone: Other DNA sequences in this sample translate to the same CDR3. This rearrangement joins TRBV12-3 or TRBV12-4 to TRBJ1-2; D is undetermined. The CDR3 length is 13 residues. V lost 3 bases and J lost 2, with 7 bases in between. The CDR3 region is CASSFGQNYGYTF. CDR3 nucleotides: TGTGCCAGCAGTTTTGGGCAAAACTATGGCTACACCTTC.

The CDR3 DNA is TGTGCCAGCAGCCAAACGTCGACAGAAGGCTACACCTTC. Translated, it gives CASSQTSTEGYTF. The genes are TRBV3-1 (or the pseudogene TRBV3-2) and TRBJ1-2; possible D gene TRBD1, 5 bases. The ends were cut back, 2 bases at V and 8 bases at J, with 12 bases in the middle. The CDR3 loop spans 13 amino acids. Germline loops: CDR1 LGHDT, CDR2 YNNKEL (reference sequence).

This clone was counted a few times. The rearrangement links TRBV3-1 (or the pseudogene TRBV3-2) to TRBJ1-3; no reliable D call. V gave up 4 bases and J gave up 1 base, with 11 bases separating them. The CDR3 runs 15 residues. Germline V gene data show CDR1 as LGHDT and CDR2 as YNNKEL (reference sequence). In DNA, the CDR3 is TGTGCCAGCAGCCGTAGTCCGGGGTCTGGAAACACCATATATTTT. Residues: CASSRSPGSGNTIYF.

The rearrangement uses TRBV7-8 and TRBJ2-3; tentative D call: TRBD2 (7 bases). CDR3 length: 16 residues. Germline V gene data show CDR1 as SGHVS and CDR2 as FQNEAQ. Trimming left V 5 bases short and J 5 bases short, with 20 bases between. This chain's CDR3 is CASSPSSGGVGDTQYF. CDR3 sequence (DNA): TGTGCCAGCAGCCCGAGTTCGGGGGGCGTGGGAGATACGCAGTATTTT.

This clone was seen a single time. V is TRBV6-1 and J is TRBJ2-1; 8 nucleotides match TRBD2. This CDR3 region has 16 residues. With 4 bases clipped from V and 0 bases from J, the junction kept 5 bases outside the gene matches. Germline lookup yields CDR1 MNHNS and CDR2 SASEGT. CDR3 sequence reads: CASSGWRGVSYNEQFF. CDR3 in DNA: TGTGCCAGCAGTGGTTGGCGGGGGGTCTCCTACAATGAGCAGTTCTTC.

V is TRBV12-3 or TRBV12-4 and J is TRBJ1-1, with D uncertain. CDR3 size: 13 residues. V was trimmed by 7 bases and J by 6 bases, leaving 15 bases between them. The CDR3, as DNA: TGTGCCAGCACCCCCCAACTCCTGGCTGAAGCTTTCTTT. This codes for CASTPQLLAEAFF.

The V call is TRBV30, the J call TRBJ1-6; D is undetermined. The CDR3 has 13 amino acids. The germline V and J ends were trimmed by 2 bases and 7 bases, with 9 bases remaining between them. Germline V gene data show CDR1 as GTSNPN and CDR2 as SVGIG (reference sequence). The CDR3 DNA follows: TGTGCCTGGAGTTGGGGAGGGAATTCACCCCTCCACTTT. Translated, it gives CAWSWGGNSPLHF. The full variable domain, rest sourced from reference TRBV30 and TRBJ1-6, is SQTIHQWPATLVQPVGSPLSLECTVEGTSNPNLYWYRQAAGRGLQLLFYSVGIGQISSEVPQNLSASRPQDRQFILSSKKLLLSDSGFYLCAWSWGGNSPLHFGNGTRLTVT.

The chain has TRBV19 and TRBJ2-7; 10 bases align to TRBD2. Trimming at V came to 7 bases and at J to 3 bases, leaving 9 bases not matched to a gene. Germline values: CDR1 LNHDA, CDR2 SQIVND (reference sequence). This CDR3 spans 15 amino acids. CDR3 coding DNA: TGTGCCAGTACAGATCAATCTAGCGGGGGCTACGAGCAGTACTTC. Residues: CASTDQSSGGYEQYF.

V is TRBV6-5 and J is TRBJ2-2, with a possible D match to TRBD2 (6 bases). The V and J ends lost 0 bases and 9 bases respectively, with 14 bases between them. Germline V lookup: CDR1 MNHEY, CDR2 SVGAGI. This CDR3 comprises 15 residues. CDR3 amino acids: CASSYSWREDWELFF. In DNA form, the CDR3 reads TGTGCCAGCAGTTACTCTTGGAGGGAGGATTGGGAGCTGTTTTTT.